The rows below give T cell receptor beta chains drawn from one sample of a study of shared clonotypes between healthy human individuals. TCRdb's table, derived via immunoSEQ multiplex PCR, lists solely in-frame clones and lacks some. The sample comprises about 820,000 clones, around 93% of which are singletons, and approximately 25% rests with the top ten. Sequencing input: naive CD8+ T cells sorted from blood. Every receptor here comes from a man younger than 45 in good health. CDR3s include the opening cysteine and the closing phenylalanine or tryptophan. Each record gives: V gene, D gene, J gene, clone size, CDR3 DNA, CDR3 protein. D genes are given only for firm matches. Expanded clones are given a class, and other clones once, few, many or no size at all.

TRBV4-1	TRBD1	TRBJ2-1	-	TGCGCCAGCAGCCAAGGAACAGGGGGCTGGGGTGAGCAGTTCTTC	CASSQGTGGWGEQFF
TRBV30	-	TRBJ2-7	-	TGTGCCTGGGACCCGGGACAACCCTACGAGCAGTACTTC	CAWDPGQPYEQYF
TRBV7-9	TRBD2	TRBJ2-2	-	TGTGCCAGCACGGGGCGCCTAGCGGGAGGGCCTCGCACCGGGGAGCTGTTTTTT	CASTGRLAGGPRTGELFF
TRBV9	-	TRBJ2-1	-	TGTGCCAGCAGCGTAGTTCCCTCGGGCTCCTACAATGAGCAGTTCTTC	CASSVVPSGSYNEQFF
TRBV27	-	TRBJ2-7	-	TGTGCCAGCAGTTTACTCTCAGACAGTCAAGAGCAGTACTTC	CASSLLSDSQEQYF
TRBV4-2	-	TRBJ1-1	-	TGTGCCAGCAGCCAAGGGAACACTGAAGCTTTCTTT	CASSQGNTEAFF
TRBV25-1	-	TRBJ2-1	-	TGTGCCAGCAGTGAATCTCGACAGGTGTATTTACGGGAGCAGTTCTTC	CASSESRQVYLREQFF
TRBV7-9	TRBD1	TRBJ2-7	-	TGTGCCAGCAGCCCCGGGACAGGGACATCCGGCGAGCAGTACTTC	CASSPGTGTSGEQYF
TRBV5-5	-	TRBJ2-3	-	TGTGCCAGCAGCTTGGGGACTAACACAGATACGCAGTATTTT	CASSLGTNTDTQYF
TRBV27	-	TRBJ2-6	-	TGTGCCAGCTTCGGCCGGGAGGGGGCCAACGTCCTGACTTTC	CASFGREGANVLTF
TRBV5-8	TRBD1	TRBJ1-2	-	TGTGCCAGCAGCATGACAGGGGGCTATGGCTACACCTTC	CASSMTGGYGYTF
TRBV6-5	TRBD1	TRBJ2-1	-	TGTGCCAGCTCCAGGGGGCTAACTAGTGAGCAGTTCTTC	CASSRGLTSEQFF
TRBV13	-	TRBJ1-1	-	TGTGCCAGCAGCCCCAAGGAGGGGGATGGCGACACTGAAGCTTTCTTT	CASSPKEGDGDTEAFF
TRBV19	-	TRBJ2-1	-	TGTGCCAGTAGTATATTTGGAGGGAATGAGCAGTTCTTC	CASSIFGGNEQFF
TRBV10-3	-	TRBJ2-3	-	TGTGCCATCAGCGGGGATACAGATACGCAGTATTTT	CAISGDTDTQYF
TRBV7-9	-	TRBJ1-4	-	TGTGCCAGCATTTCCAGGGGAACTAATGAAAAACTGTTTTTT	CASISRGTNEKLFF
TRBV29-1	-	TRBJ2-5	-	TGCAGCGGATATACCATGGGAGTGAAGACCCAGTACTTC	CSGYTMGVKTQYF
TRBV7-9	-	TRBJ2-1	-	TGTGCCAGCAGCTCACCGGGAGTTTTCGGGCAGTTCTTC	CASSSPGVFGQFF
TRBV7-9	TRBD1	TRBJ2-1	-	TGTGCCAGCAGCCTGTACAGGGGAAATGAGCAGTTCTTC	CASSLYRGNEQFF
TRBV7-3	TRBD2	TRBJ2-1	-	TGTGCCAGCAGCTTAGCTCTAGCGGGGCCAAATGAGCAGTTCTTC	CASSLALAGPNEQFF
TRBV27	-	TRBJ2-1	-	TGTGCCAGCAGTTCCCCGCGGGTCGCCAGGCGCAATGAGCAGTTCTTC	CASSSPRVARRNEQFF
TRBV27	-	TRBJ2-5	-	TGTGCCAGCAGTTTCGGGGGAGCGGAAGAGACCCAGTACTTC	CASSFGGAEETQYF
TRBV7-2	-	TRBJ2-7	-	TGTGCCAGCAGCTTAGAACCATTTCGTTACGAGCAGTACTTC	CASSLEPFRYEQYF
TRBV7-9	-	TRBJ2-7	once	TGTGCCAGCAGCCTTGAAAGGAACGGGGACGAGCAGTACTTC	CASSLERNGDEQYF
TRBV5-5	-	TRBJ2-1	-	TGTGCCAGCAGCTTTGAAAGCAGAAAGCAGTTCTTC	CASSFESRKQFF
TRBV9	-	TRBJ1-1	-	TGTGCCAGCAGCGTAGTGGAGAGCACTGAAGCTTTCTTT	CASSVVESTEAFF
TRBV2	-	TRBJ2-7	-	TGTGCCAGCCACGGCCGTCCTGACGAGCAGTACTTC	CASHGRPDEQYF
TRBV5-1	-	TRBJ1-5	-	TGCGCCAGCAGCTTGACACCCTACTACAATCAGCCCCAGCATTTT	CASSLTPYYNQPQHF
TRBV4-1	-	TRBJ2-7	-	TGCGCCAGCAGTCCCCGGGATAGCGGAGTTTACGAGCAGTACTTC	CASSPRDSGVYEQYF
TRBV5-1	TRBD1	TRBJ2-1	-	TGCGCCAGCAGCGTAGCCATCTCCGGGACAGGGGTGGATGAGCAGTTCTTC	CASSVAISGTGVDEQFF
TRBV2	-	TRBJ1-1	-	TGTGCCAGCAGAGATTGGGACGACAAGAACACTGAAGCTTTCTTT	CASRDWDDKNTEAFF
TRBV29-1	-	TRBJ2-7	-	TGCAGCGTTGAAGTCCGCGGGGAAAAAACCTACGAGCAGTACTTC	CSVEVRGEKTYEQYF
TRBV29-1	TRBD1	TRBJ2-1	-	TGCAGCGTTGAATATGACAGGGCCTTATCAAATGAGCAGTTCTTC	CSVEYDRALSNEQFF
TRBV7-9	-	TRBJ2-1	-	TGTGCCAGCAGCTTAGAGGGGGGTCCGAAGAATGAGCAGTTCTTC	CASSLEGGPKNEQFF
TRBV7-9	-	TRBJ1-1	few	TGTGCCAGCAGCCGCCCCCAGGGGCTACTGAACACTGAAGCTTTCTTT	CASSRPQGLLNTEAFF
TRBV27	-	TRBJ2-7	-	TGTGCCAGCGGGTTCTCCTACGAGCAGTACTTC	CASGFSYEQYF
TRBV6-1	-	TRBJ1-1	-	TGTGCCAGCAGTGAAGAGGCAGCTTCTGAAGCTTTCTTT	CASSEEAASEAFF
TRBV11-2	-	TRBJ2-7	-	TGTGCCAGCAGCGACGAGGTTGGGCCCTACGAGCAGTACTTC	CASSDEVGPYEQYF
TRBV7-6	-	TRBJ1-2	-	TGTGCCAGCAGCCGAACCTCGGAGAACTATGGCTACACCTTC	CASSRTSENYGYTF
TRBV18	-	TRBJ1-5	few	TGTGCCAGCTCACCACTAGAAGGGTCGGACCAGCCCCAGCATTTT	CASSPLEGSDQPQHF
TRBV11-2	-	TRBJ2-7	once	TGTGCCAGCAGCTCCCAGGACAGCTACGAGCAGTACTTC	CASSSQDSYEQYF
TRBV5-4	-	TRBJ2-3	-	TGTGCCAGCAGCTTGGCGTCTCGAGTCAGGGGTCAAGATACGCAGTATTTT	CASSLASRVRGQDTQYF
TRBV7-3	-	TRBJ2-1	-	TGTGCCAGCAGCCTAGGGGACTCCTCCTACAATGAGCAGTTCTTC	CASSLGDSSYNEQFF
TRBV7-8	TRBD1	TRBJ2-2	-	TGTGCCAGCAGCTTCGAGGACAGGGGGGGAACCGGGGAGCTGTTTTTT	CASSFEDRGGTGELFF
TRBV7-9	-	TRBJ2-7	few	TGTGCCAGCAGCACCGCAGGGCTGAGGTGGGAGCAGTACTTC	CASSTAGLRWEQYF
TRBV7-9	-	TRBJ2-7	once	TGTGCCAGCAGCTTCGAGACCTACGAGCAGTACTTC	CASSFETYEQYF
TRBV28	-	TRBJ1-1	-	TGTGCCAGCAGTTTGTGGACAGACGAAGCTTTCTTT	CASSLWTDEAFF
TRBV7-2	-	TRBJ2-7	-	TGTGCCAGCAGCTTTCGTCACCACGAGCAGTACTTC	CASSFRHHEQYF
TRBV5-1	-	TRBJ1-2	-	TGCGCCAGCAGCTCGTCTCAGGGGATCTATGGCTACACCTTC	CASSSSQGIYGYTF
TRBV5-1	TRBD1	TRBJ1-2	few	TGCGCCAGCAGCTTGTCAGGGGGCTATGGCTACACCTTC	CASSLSGGYGYTF
TRBV28	TRBD1	TRBJ2-7	-	TGTGCCACTCGGGGGGACAGGGACTACGAGCAGTACTTC	CATRGDRDYEQYF
TRBV9	TRBD2	TRBJ2-1	-	TGTGCCAGCAGCGCCCTAGCGGGAGATGTCAATGAGCAGTTCTTC	CASSALAGDVNEQFF
TRBV7-3	-	TRBJ2-5	-	TGTGCCAGCAGCTCCGATGGGACCCAGTACTTC	CASSSDGTQYF
TRBV7-9	TRBD2	TRBJ2-1	-	TGTGCCAGCAGCACCAAAGAGCGGGGCGACAATGAGCAGTTCTTC	CASSTKERGDNEQFF
TRBV27	-	TRBJ2-6	-	TGTGCCAGCAGTTTTTTCGGGTCTGGGGCCAACGTCCTGACTTTC	CASSFFGSGANVLTF
TRBV28	TRBD2	TRBJ2-2	-	TGTGCCAGCAGTCCGGGGACTAGCGGGAGGGGAGCGAACACCGGGGAGCTGTTTTTT	CASSPGTSGRGANTGELFF
TRBV4-3	-	TRBJ2-7	-	TGCGCCAGCAGCCAAGAGAGGGGTGCCTACGAGCAGTACTTC	CASSQERGAYEQYF
TRBV27	TRBD2	TRBJ2-7	-	TGTGCCAGCAGTTTATATGGAGCGGGAGGGCCCGAGCAGTACTTC	CASSLYGAGGPEQYF
TRBV4-3	-	TRBJ1-1	-	TGCGCCAGCAGCCAAGCTCTTTGGGGTAACACTGAAGCTTTCTTT	CASSQALWGNTEAFF
TRBV13	-	TRBJ1-1	-	TGTGCCAGCAGGCGGGGGTTGGCTGAAGCTTTCTTT	CASRRGLAEAFF